This T cell receptor beta chain stems from a study of CD8+CD57+ T cells in acquired aplastic anemia. By flow cytometry, patients selected for sequencing had shown an expansion of CD8+CD57+ cells. Blood sampling was performed on the patients, and none of them had received therapy by then. Many counts were recorded for this clonotype. Germline V lookup: CDR1 MNHNS, CDR2 SASEGT. CDR3 size: 15 residues. The germline V and J ends were trimmed by 5 bases and 0 bases, with 14 bases remaining between them. The TCR beta profiling, which covered VDJ combination and CDR3 sequence, was carried out using genomic DNA as the template. TCRdb ran MiXCR on the reads and lists one entry per CDR3 protein. The sample holds over 250,000 distinct CDR3 sequences, approximately 58% seen once.

The rearrangement joins TRBV6-1 to TRBJ2-7, with D possibly being TRBD1 or TRBD2 (5 bases each). This receptor was identified in a human donor with aplastic anemia. The sequenced material came from sorted CD4+, CD8+, or CD8+CD57+ T cells (not recorded which) from PBMCs. The CDR3 region has the DNA TGTGCCAGCAGTCGGGACGTACTGAGCTCCTACGAGCAGTACTTC. Protein: CASSRDVLSSYEQYF.